This is a list of T cell receptor beta chains from one sample in a study of cytomegalovirus exposure and HLA in healthy donors. Libraries were prepared by immunoSEQ multiplex PCR; TCRdb keeps only in-frame clonotypes and omits some of them. The data hold 170,000 or so clones, with 70% to 75% observed a single time. The sample comprised PBMCs. The receptors originated from a male donor in good health and CMV-seronegative. CDR3s include the opening cysteine and the closing phenylalanine or tryptophan. Fields, in order: J gene, V gene, D gene, clone size, CDR3 DNA, CDR3 protein. A D gene is named only where the DNA matches it firmly. Only some rows state a clone size, as once, few, many or a class for expanded clones.

j_gene: TRBJ1-2; v_gene: TRBV6-5; d_gene: TRBD1; abundance: -; CDR3nt: TGTGCCAGCTCACGGACAGGGGGACGCTATGGCTACACCTTC; CDR3aa: CASSRTGGRYGYTF
j_gene: TRBJ1-1; v_gene: TRBV7-9; d_gene: TRBD1; abundance: few; CDR3nt: TGTTCCAGCAGCCCCACAATTTCCTACAGGGGGCGCATATCGGCTTTCTTT; CDR3aa: CSSSPTISYRGRISAFF
j_gene: TRBJ1-1; v_gene: TRBV30; d_gene: -; abundance: -; CDR3nt: TGTGCCTGGACGTCCAACCTGGGAGGGTCAAACACTGAAGCTTTCTTT; CDR3aa: CAWTSNLGGSNTEAFF
j_gene: TRBJ2-4; v_gene: TRBV5-6; d_gene: -; abundance: -; CDR3nt: TGTGCCAGCAGCTTGAGACACTCCGTAGCCAAAAACATTCAGTACTTC; CDR3aa: CASSLRHSVAKNIQYF
j_gene: TRBJ1-5; v_gene: TRBV6-1; d_gene: -; abundance: -; CDR3nt: TGTGCCAGCAGTGAAGCCTTGGGCTCGAAGATACCCCAGCATTTT; CDR3aa: CASSEALGSKIPQHF
j_gene: TRBJ2-6; v_gene: TRBV2; d_gene: -; abundance: -; CDR3nt: TGTGCCAGGGGGACTGACTCTGGGGCCAACGTCCTGACTTTC; CDR3aa: CARGTDSGANVLTF
j_gene: TRBJ2-7; v_gene: TRBV27; d_gene: -; abundance: few; CDR3nt: TGTGCCAGCAGTTGGTCACGGGACTACGAGCAGTACTTC; CDR3aa: CASSWSRDYEQYF
j_gene: TRBJ2-1; v_gene: TRBV6-1; d_gene: TRBD2; abundance: -; CDR3nt: TGTGCCAGCAGTATACTAGCGGGGGGGCGGGATGAGCAGTTCTTC; CDR3aa: CASSILAGGRDEQFF
j_gene: TRBJ1-5; v_gene: TRBV6-1; d_gene: TRBD1; abundance: -; CDR3nt: TGTGCCAGCAGGGCCCCGGGACAGGGGGAACAGCCCCAGCATTTT; CDR3aa: CASRAPGQGEQPQHF
j_gene: TRBJ2-5; v_gene: TRBV10-3; d_gene: TRBD2; abundance: -; CDR3nt: TGTGCCACGAATAGGCTAGCGGAACAAGAGACCCAGTACTTC; CDR3aa: CATNRLAEQETQYF